A single sample is the source of the 8 T cell receptor beta chains below, sequenced in a study of OX40 agonist ivuxolimab in advanced cancers. Clones were read by immunoSEQ multiplex PCR, and TCRdb kept only the in-frame ones, dropping some. The sample has over 60,000 clones; 80% to 90% are singletons. The sample was CD4+ or CD8+ T cells sorted from blood, taken in a trial of the OX40 agonist ivuxolimab. The receptors derive from an adult with an advanced solid tumor such as melanoma, head and neck, liver or kidney cancer.

The gene calls are TRBV4-2 and TRBJ1-4; D unresolved. V lost 4 bases, J lost 0 bases, and 6 bases lay in between. This CDR3 region has 14 residues. Germline lookup yields CDR1 LGHNA and CDR2 YNFKEQ. CDR3 nucleotides: TGTGCCAGCAGCCGGGAGACAACTAATGAAAAACTGTTTTTT. Its translation is CASSRETTNEKLFF.

This clone appeared a single time. CDR3 sequence (DNA): TGTGCCAGCAGCTTAGGGACAGGCTCGAGAAATACGCAGTATTTT. Residues: CASSLGTGSRNTQYF. The chain uses TRBV7-3 and TRBJ2-3, with 8 bases matching TRBD1. CDR3 size: 15 residues. From germline, CDR1 is SGHTA and CDR2 FQGTGA. With V trimmed by 2 bases and J by 7 bases, 8 bases remained unmatched.

The gene calls are TRBV19 and TRBJ1-2, with D unclear. V was pared by 7 bases and J by 4 bases, with 19 bases between. Germline values: CDR1 LNHDA, CDR2 SQIVND (reference sequence). The CDR3 totals 15 residues. This CDR3 is CASNGGWRAAYGYTF. The CDR3 bases are TGTGCCAGTAACGGAGGCTGGAGGGCTGCCTATGGCTACACCTTC.

The rearrangement uses TRBV11-2 and TRBJ2-1, with 10 bases that match TRBD2. This CDR3 comprises 13 residues. CDR1 and CDR2 from the germline V gene are SGHAT and FQNNGV. Trimming took 5 bases from V and 8 from J; bases not matched to a gene: 3. This chain's CDR3 is CASSTSGGDEQFF. The CDR3, as DNA: TGTGCCAGCAGCACCAGCGGGGGGGATGAGCAGTTCTTC. Together with reference TRBV11-2 and TRBJ2-1, the CDR3 gives the full variable domain: EAGVAQSPRYKIIEKRQSVAFWCNPISGHATLYWYQQILGQGPKLLIQFQNNGVVDDSQLPKDRFSAERLKGVDSTLKIQPAKLEDSAVYLCASSTSGGDEQFFGPGTRLTVL.

This chain connects TRBV11-3 to TRBJ1-4; no definite D call. Per germline, CDR1 SGHNT and CDR2 YENEEA. The CDR3 sequence is 18 residues long. The V end lost 2 bases, the J end lost 3 bases, and 19 bases lay between the germline ends. Written as DNA, the CDR3 is TGTGCCAGCAGCTTACCCCTTAGGCCGGGCGGGCCTAATGAAAAACTGTTTTTT. Translation gives CASSLPLRPGGPNEKLFF.

Concerning this clone itself: The sample carries other DNA sequences with the same CDR3. CDR3 in DNA: TGTGCCAGCTCACAGGGGGCTGACACTGAAGCTTTCTTT. Translating gives CASSQGADTEAFF. The chain carries TRBV18 and TRBJ1-1; TRBD1 matches at 7 bases. This CDR3 region has 13 residues. The J segment lost 3 bases and the V segment lost 4 bases, leaving 2 bases of the junction unmatched. Germline CDR1 and CDR2: KGHSH and LQKENI.

Here the CDR3 reads CATSTTGRNGYTF. In DNA, the CDR3 is TGTGCCACCAGCACGACAGGGAGAAATGGCTACACCTTC. The chain has TRBV15 and TRBJ1-2; 7 bases map to TRBD1. The V gene end was trimmed by 4 bases and the J gene end by 6 bases; junction bases not matched to a gene: 5. This CDR3 is 13 amino acids long. Germline CDR1 reads LNHNV; CDR2 reads YYDKDF (reference sequence).

V gene TRBV6-5 combines with J gene TRBJ2-5; a possible D gene is TRBD1 (6 bases). CDR3 length equals 14 residues. Germline lookup yields CDR1 MNHEY and CDR2 SVGAGI. Trimming shortened V by 0 bases and J by 4 bases, and 9 bases separated the two germline ends. Here the CDR3 reads CASSYSVDRETQYF. The DNA for the CDR3 is TGTGCCAGCAGTTACTCCGTGGACAGAGAGACCCAGTACTTC.